The 6 T cell receptor beta chains reported below all come from one sample, sequenced in a study of blood T cell repertoires in COVID-19. The method was immunoSEQ multiplex PCR; TCRdb's version includes in-frame clones alone and lacks a portion of them. Of tens of thousands of clones in the sample, over 80% were seen once. The sample taken for sequencing was peripheral blood. The receptors originated from a woman older than 75 with active or convalescent COVID-19.

In regard to this clone: At one of its ends the junction is not consistent with the germline gene, which may arise from a read error. This chain joins TRBV6-6 and TRBJ1-2; unclear D gene. From germline, CDR1 is MNHNY and CDR2 SVGAGI (reference sequence). The CDR3 length is 16 residues. The CDR3 DNA is TGTGCCAGCAGTCACTCGACCGACTACTCTAACTATGGCTACACCTTC. The encoded protein is CASSHSTDYSNYGYTF.

The V gene is TRBV15, the J gene TRBJ2-1, with 9 bases identical to TRBD2. V was pared by 0 bases and J by 6 bases, with 6 bases of the junction left unmatched. Germline V gene sequence: CDR1 LNHNV, CDR2 YYDKDF (reference sequence). The CDR3 loop spans 16 amino acids. The CDR3 protein is CATSRESERGVNEQFF. Written as DNA, the CDR3 is TGTGCCACCAGCAGAGAGTCCGAGCGGGGGGTCAATGAGCAGTTCTTC.

The V gene is TRBV13, the J gene TRBJ1-3; 9 nucleotides line up with TRBD1. Germline V lookup: CDR1 PRHDT, CDR2 FYEKMQ (reference sequence). The CDR3 sequence is 17 residues long. With V trimmed by 4 bases and J by 2 bases, 9 bases remained unmatched. DNA for the CDR3: TGTGCCAGCAGCTCAACCCGGGACAGGGACGCTGGAAACACCATATATTTT. Translation gives CASSSTRDRDAGNTIYF.

V gene TRBV6-5 combines with J gene TRBJ2-1; TRBD2 matches 12 bases. Germline values: CDR1 MNHEY, CDR2 SVGAGI. Trimming cost V 4 bases and J 4 bases; bases outside gene matches: 5. This CDR3 is built from 16 residues. CDR3 protein: CASSSLGLAGYNEQFF. CDR3 DNA: TGTGCCAGCAGTTCTCTAGGACTAGCGGGATACAATGAGCAGTTCTTC.

The gene calls are TRBV7-8 and TRBJ2-5; a possible D gene is TRBD2 (6 bases). This CDR3 has 15 residues. Germline V gene sequence: CDR1 SGHVS, CDR2 FQNEAQ. Trimming removed 3 bases at V and 5 bases at J, with 16 bases between. CDR3 nucleotides: TGTGCCAGCAGCTTGGGTGGGACTGTTATCGAGACCCAGTACTTC. It yields the protein CASSLGGTVIETQYF.

The CDR3 DNA follows: TGTGCCAGCAGTGACTCGGACACTGAAGCTTTCTTT. Protein sequence: CASSDSDTEAFF. The gene calls are TRBV2 and TRBJ1-1, with D unresolved. Trimming shortened V by 3 bases and J by 3 bases, and 5 bases separated the two germline ends. The CDR3 is made up of 12 amino acids. CDR1 SNHLY and CDR2 FYNNEI come from the germline V gene.